The entry below gives a single TCR beta chain sequence along with its context. Its antigen is still unknown. Germline CDR1 MNHEY, CDR2 SVGAGI. The CDR3 runs 17 residues. Trimming cost V 0 bases and J 4 bases, with 15 bases left between them. These data belong to a study of vaccination and CD4 T cells after COVID-19. Study in general: Overlapping peptides covering the spike proteins of SARS-CoV-2, HCoV-NL63, HCoV-OC43 and HCoV-229E were added to stimulate cells. No peptide, an HIV-1 Nef pool, or a CEFX pool was what each control culture received. The study's findings and limits: A median approximately 83% of convalescent patients' SARS-CoV-2-reactive clones emerged only after vaccination.

Researchers used the Oncomine TCR Beta short-read assay to sequence DNA from cultured CD4+ T cells. Someone extracted genomic DNA from cultured CD4+ T cells. Via MiXCR, TCRdb re-called the PCR reads, giving one row per CDR3 protein. The sample lists around 19,000 distinct CDR3 sequences; about 39% were seen once. Treatment noted: roughly ten-day PBMC culture with coronavirus spike peptide pools or control peptides (ViraFEST assay). This chain connects TRBV6-5 to TRBJ2-2, with D perhaps matching TRBD1 or TRBD2 (5 bases each). The source is a human donor who had recovered from COVID-19. The sample comprised CD4+ T cells from blood, cultured in vitro. The CDR3 nucleotides read TGTGCCAGCAGTTACTCCCACTCCGGGGCAGGCACCGGGGAGCTGTTTTTT. It is translated as CASSYSHSGAGTGELFF.